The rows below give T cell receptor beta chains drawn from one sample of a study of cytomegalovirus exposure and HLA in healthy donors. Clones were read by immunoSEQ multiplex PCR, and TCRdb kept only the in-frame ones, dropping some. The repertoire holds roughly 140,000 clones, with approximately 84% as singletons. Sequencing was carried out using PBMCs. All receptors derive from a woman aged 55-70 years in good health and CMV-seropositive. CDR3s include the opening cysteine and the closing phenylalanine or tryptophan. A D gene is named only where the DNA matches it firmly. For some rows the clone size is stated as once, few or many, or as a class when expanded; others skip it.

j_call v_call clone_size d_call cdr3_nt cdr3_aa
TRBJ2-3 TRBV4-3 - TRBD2 TGCGCCAGCAGCCCTCAACTAGCGGGAGAGTATACGCAGTATTTT CASSPQLAGEYTQYF
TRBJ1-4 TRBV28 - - TGTGCCAGCAGTTTACCGGGAGGGGATAATGAAAAACTGTTTTTT CASSLPGGDNEKLFF
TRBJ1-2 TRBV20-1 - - TGCAGTGCACACACCTATGGCTACACCTTC CSAHTYGYTF
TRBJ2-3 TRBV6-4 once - TGTGCCAGCAGCGAACTCCCTGTTGGGCTCGCCCGTACCGATACGCAGTATTTT CASSELPVGLARTDTQYF
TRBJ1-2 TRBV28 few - TGTGCCAGCAGTCCACCGCTCAGCGGAAATGAAGTCTATGGCTACACCTTC CASSPPLSGNEVYGYTF
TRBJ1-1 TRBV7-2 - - TGTGCCAGCAGCTTAACAGGGATTGGGGTAGCTTTCTTT CASSLTGIGVAFF
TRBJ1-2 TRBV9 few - TGTGCCAGCAGCGCCGAGACCACAGGGTACTATGGCTACACCTTC CASSAETTGYYGYTF
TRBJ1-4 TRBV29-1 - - - CSVEDPGFGNGDEKLFF
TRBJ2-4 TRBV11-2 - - TGTGCCAGCAGCTTAAATCCCCTAGCAAACATTCAGTACTTC CASSLNPLANIQYF
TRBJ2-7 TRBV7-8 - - TGTGCCAGCAGCTTAAGACAGCAGTACGAGCAGTACTTC CASSLRQQYEQYF
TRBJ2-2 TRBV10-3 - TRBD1 TGTGCCATCAGCACCGGGACAGCTCTCACCGGGGAGCTGTTTTTT CAISTGTALTGELFF
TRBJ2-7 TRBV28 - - TGTGCCAGCAGTCCGGAGGGGGCGCAACGCGAGCAGTACTTC CASSPEGAQREQYF
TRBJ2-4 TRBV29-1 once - TGCAGCGTTGAACTATCCGCCAAAAACATTCAGTACTTC CSVELSAKNIQYF
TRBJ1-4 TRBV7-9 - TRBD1 TGTGCCAGCAGCTTGGACAGGGGCAATGAAAAACTGTTTTTT CASSLDRGNEKLFF
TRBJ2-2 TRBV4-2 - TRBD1 TGTGCCAGCAGCCAAGATCGACAGGGGTTCGGGGAGCTGTTTTTT CASSQDRQGFGELFF
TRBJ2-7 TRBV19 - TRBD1 TGTGCCAGTAGTATTTCCCTGACAGGGTTCGACGAGCAGTACTTC CASSISLTGFDEQYF
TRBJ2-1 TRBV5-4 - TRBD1 TGTGCCAGCACCCTGGACAGGGGGCTTGATGAGCAGTTCTTC CASTLDRGLDEQFF
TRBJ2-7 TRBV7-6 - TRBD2 TGTGCCAGCAGCAGACTAGCGGTAAACGAGCAGTACTTC CASSRLAVNEQYF
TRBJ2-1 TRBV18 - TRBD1 TGTGCCAGCTCACTAGGGACAGCCAATGAGCAGTTCTTC CASSLGTANEQFF
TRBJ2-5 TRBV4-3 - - TGCGCCAGCAGCACGACTGTGTACCAAGAGACCCAGTACTTC CASSTTVYQETQYF
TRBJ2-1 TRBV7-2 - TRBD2 TGTGCCAGCAGCTTAGGCGGTAGCGGGAGGACTGAGCAGTTCTTC CASSLGGSGRTEQFF
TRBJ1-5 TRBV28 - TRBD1 TGTGCCAGCAGGTCACCGGGACAGGGTAATCAGCCCCAGCATTTT CASRSPGQGNQPQHF
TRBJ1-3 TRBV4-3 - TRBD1 TGCGCCAGCAGCCCCTCAGGGGGCCGTGGAAACACCATATATTTT CASSPSGGRGNTIYF
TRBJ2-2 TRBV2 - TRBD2 TGTGCCAGCTCAGGGCTAGCGGGAGGTATCACCGGGGAGCTGTTTTTT CASSGLAGGITGELFF
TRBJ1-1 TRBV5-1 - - TGCGCCAGCAGGGGGGGGAACACTGAAGCTTTCTTT CASRGGNTEAFF
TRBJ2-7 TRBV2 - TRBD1 TGTGCCAGCAGTGATGCGACCGGGACAGGGGGCTACGAGCAGTACTTC CASSDATGTGGYEQYF
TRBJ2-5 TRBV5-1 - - TGCGCCAGCAGCTTGTCGCGGTCCACTGGGGAGACCCAGTACTTC CASSLSRSTGETQYF
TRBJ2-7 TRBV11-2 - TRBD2 TGTGCCAGCAGCTTAGTTCTAGCGGGACCTTCAGTCGAGCAGTACTTC CASSLVLAGPSVEQYF
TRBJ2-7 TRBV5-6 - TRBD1 TGTGCCAGCAGCCCGGGGGCCACAGGGGGCGCCTCCTACGAGCAGTACTTC CASSPGATGGASYEQYF
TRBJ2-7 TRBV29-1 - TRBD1 TGCAGCGTTGCTGGACAGGGCTACGAGCAGTACTTC CSVAGQGYEQYF
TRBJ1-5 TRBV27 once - TGTGCCAGCAGCCCTCTACCGGGGGTTTCGGGCAATCAGCCCCAGCATTTT CASSPLPGVSGNQPQHF
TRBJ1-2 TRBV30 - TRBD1 TGTGCCTGGAGTCGAAGGGGGCGATTCGGCTACACCTTC CAWSRRGRFGYTF
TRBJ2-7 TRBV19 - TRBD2 TGTGCCAGTAGTTCCTCGGGGAGGGGAGCGTCCTACGAGCAGTACTTC CASSSSGRGASYEQYF
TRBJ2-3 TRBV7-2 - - TGTGCCAGCAGCTCCGGGAGTACGCAGTATTTT CASSSGSTQYF
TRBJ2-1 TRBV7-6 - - TGTGCCAGCAGCCCCTCCAGCGGTCCCTACAATGAGCAGTTCTTC CASSPSSGPYNEQFF
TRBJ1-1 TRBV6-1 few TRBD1 TGTGCCAGCAGGGGGACAGTGAACACTGAAGCTTTCTTT CASRGTVNTEAFF
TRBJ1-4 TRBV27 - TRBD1 TGTGCCAGCAGTTTATCGAGGGCAGGGGGTGAAAAACTGTTTTTT CASSLSRAGGEKLFF
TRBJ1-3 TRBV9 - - TGTGCCAGCAGCGTAGGTGGGGCAGGGGCATCTGGAAACACCATATATTTT CASSVGGAGASGNTIYF
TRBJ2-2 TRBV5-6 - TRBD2 TGTGCCAGCAGTCAACCGGGACTAGCGGGAGGCAGCGGGGAGCTGTTTTTT CASSQPGLAGGSGELFF
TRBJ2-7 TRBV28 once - TGTGCCAGCAGGACAGCGTACGAGCAGTACTTC CASRTAYEQYF
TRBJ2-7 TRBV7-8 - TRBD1 TGTGCCAGCAGCTCCAGCAGACAGGGCCCCTATTACGAGCAGTACTTC CASSSSRQGPYYEQYF
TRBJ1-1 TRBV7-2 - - TGTGCCAGCAGCGCCTGGGGGGTGGCGAACACTGAAGCTTTCTTT CASSAWGVANTEAFF
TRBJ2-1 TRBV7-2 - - TGTGCCAGCAGCTCCCCCGGGGGTTACAATGAGCAGTTCTTC CASSSPGGYNEQFF
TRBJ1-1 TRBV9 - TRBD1 TGTGCCAGCAGCGTGGCAGGGGGTTTGGGTTCTGAAGCTTTCTTT CASSVAGGLGSEAFF
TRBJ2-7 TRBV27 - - TGTGCCAGCAGTTTATCAGGAGGGATATCCTACGAGCAGTACTTC CASSLSGGISYEQYF
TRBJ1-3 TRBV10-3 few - TGTGCCATCACTTTTGACAACTCTGGAAACACCATATATTTT CAITFDNSGNTIYF
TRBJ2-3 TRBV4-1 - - TGCGCCAGCAGCCAGATTGGCTTTTCGTGGGGGGGCACAGATACGCAGTATTTT CASSQIGFSWGGTDTQYF